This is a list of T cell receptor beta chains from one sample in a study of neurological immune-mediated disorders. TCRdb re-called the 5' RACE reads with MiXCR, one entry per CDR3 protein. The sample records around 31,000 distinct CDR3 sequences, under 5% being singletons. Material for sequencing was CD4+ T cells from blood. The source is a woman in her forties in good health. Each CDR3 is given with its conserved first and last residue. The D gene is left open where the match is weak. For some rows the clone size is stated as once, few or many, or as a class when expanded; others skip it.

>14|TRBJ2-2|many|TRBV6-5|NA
CASTPRQHTGELFF
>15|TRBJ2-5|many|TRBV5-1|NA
CASSSVSSPQETQYF
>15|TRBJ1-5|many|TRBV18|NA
CASSPLRGRVQPQHF
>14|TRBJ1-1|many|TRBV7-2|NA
CASSRPPFRTEAFF
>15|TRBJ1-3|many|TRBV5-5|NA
CASSLEDTAANTIYF
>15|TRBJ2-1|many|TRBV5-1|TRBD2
CASRYEPGGPYEQFF
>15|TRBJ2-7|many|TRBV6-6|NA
CASSPGQGKGYEQYF
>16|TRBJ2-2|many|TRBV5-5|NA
CASSRAGDTYTGELFF
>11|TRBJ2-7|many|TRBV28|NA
CASSLFSEQYF
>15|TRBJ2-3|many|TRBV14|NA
CASSQLASVTDTQYF
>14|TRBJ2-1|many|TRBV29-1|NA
CSVGRGGQENEQFF
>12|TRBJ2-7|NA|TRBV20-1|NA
CSARLFPYEQYF
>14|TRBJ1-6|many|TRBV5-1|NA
CASRGTAMDSPLHF
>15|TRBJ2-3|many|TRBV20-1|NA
CSALSTRISTDTQYF
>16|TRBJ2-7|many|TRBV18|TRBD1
CASSPPGGQGTNEQYF
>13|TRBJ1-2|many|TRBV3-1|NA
CASSRPGRGGYTF
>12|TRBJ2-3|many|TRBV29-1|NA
CSVGTLTDTQYF
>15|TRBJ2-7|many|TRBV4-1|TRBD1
CASSQPTGGVGEQYF
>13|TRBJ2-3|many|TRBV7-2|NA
CASRSASTDTQYF
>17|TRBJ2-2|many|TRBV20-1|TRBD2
CSARPPALAGGTGELFF
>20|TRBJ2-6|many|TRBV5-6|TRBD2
CASSLGETRRGSSGANVLTF
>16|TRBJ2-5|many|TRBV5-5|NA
CASSLAARLVRETQYF
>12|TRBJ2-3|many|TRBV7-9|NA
CASTEVPDTQYF
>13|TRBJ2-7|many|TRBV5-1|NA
CASSLRNGDEQYF
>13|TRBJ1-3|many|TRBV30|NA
CAWSVRSGDTIYF
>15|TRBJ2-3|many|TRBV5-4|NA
CASSSLAFGTDTQYF
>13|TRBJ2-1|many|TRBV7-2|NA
CASSALDNNEQFF
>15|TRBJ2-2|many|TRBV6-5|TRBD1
CASRGDSLYTGELFF
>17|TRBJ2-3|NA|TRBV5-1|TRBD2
CASSPVASGRIADTQYF
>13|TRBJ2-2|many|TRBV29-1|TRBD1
CSVGTGGVGELFF
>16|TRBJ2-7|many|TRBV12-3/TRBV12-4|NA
CASSPLGGTSSYEQYF
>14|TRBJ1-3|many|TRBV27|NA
CASSSWEGGNTIYF
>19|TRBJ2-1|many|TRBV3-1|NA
CASSQLGRHQGSSYNEQFF
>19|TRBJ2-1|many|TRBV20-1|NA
CSAARPSSRTGTASREQFF
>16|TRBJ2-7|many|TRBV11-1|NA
CASSSTGILGNYEQYF
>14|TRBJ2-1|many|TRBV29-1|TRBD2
CSVHAGGTGNEQFF
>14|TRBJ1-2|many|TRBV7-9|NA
CASSFRDALYGYTF
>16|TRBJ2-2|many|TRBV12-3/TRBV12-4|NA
CASSLESLSGPGELFF
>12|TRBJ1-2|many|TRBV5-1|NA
CASSSSGLSYTF
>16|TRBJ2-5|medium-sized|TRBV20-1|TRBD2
CSALNLLAGAVETQYF
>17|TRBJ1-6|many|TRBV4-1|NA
CASSPGKTDPESGPLHF
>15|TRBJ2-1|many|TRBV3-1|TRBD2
CASSQSLAENHEQFF
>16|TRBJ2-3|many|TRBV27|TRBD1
CASSFYGTGMSDTQYF
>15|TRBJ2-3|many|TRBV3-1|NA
CASSQDPGGTDTQYF
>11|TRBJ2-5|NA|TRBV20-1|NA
CSAPTRETQYF
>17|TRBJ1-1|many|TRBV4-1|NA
CASSPSTGGRTNTEAFF
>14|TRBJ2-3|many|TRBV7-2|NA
CASSLLRSTDTQYF
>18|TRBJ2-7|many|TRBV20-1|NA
CSARARTKLMHSSYEQYF
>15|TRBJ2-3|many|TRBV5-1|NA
CASSFGGASTDTQYF
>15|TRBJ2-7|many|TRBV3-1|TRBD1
CASSHRDRSGHEQYF
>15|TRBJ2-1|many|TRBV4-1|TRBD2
CASLSVAGARNEQFF
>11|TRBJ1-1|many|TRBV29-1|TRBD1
CSVEDRGQAFF
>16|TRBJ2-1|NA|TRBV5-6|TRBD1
CASSLAGQGTYNEQFF
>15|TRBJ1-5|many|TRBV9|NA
CASSVGEISNQPQHF